This TCR beta chain stems from a study of blood T cell repertoires in COVID-19 (TCRdb year 2020). Background for the entire study: Collaborator samples came from the United States, Italy and Spain and covered acute and convalescent phases of COVID-19. Samples came from the ongoing ImmuneRACE study (first 160 participants) plus 1,254 subjects from 6 global collaborators. Where available, HLA class I and class II types were taken from metadata supplied by the sample provider and were not determined by assay-based typing. Deeply sampled blood TCRbeta repertoires from subjects exposed to, actively infected with, or recovered from COVID-19 were included in the dataset. The repertoires were made available in a free public database intended to serve as a resource for research on the immune response to SARS-CoV-2. The prospective study material was composed of cDNA or gDNA derived from T cells, B-cell-depleted T cells, or PBMCs. Nearly every sample came with metadata listing a de-identified subject ID, COVID-19 status, age in years and sex. Here is what the overall study found, with its caveats: How much clinical and demographic metadata was included differed by source and by participant, and the metadata was provided uncurated.

V lost 0 bases and J lost 5 bases; the stretch between them is 14 bases long. From the cysteine up to the phenylalanine, the CDR3 has a length of 16 residues. The entry retains the CDR3 DNA only, 48 bases that are in frame from base 1. In the germline V gene, CDR1 corresponds to SGDLS and CDR2 to YYNGEE. Participants in the prospective study were aged about 18 to 89 years, lived in some 24 United States geographic areas, and enrolled through a virtual design. To assign participants to cohorts, the prospective study relied on clinical history that participants themselves reported in a screening survey and a study questionnaire. In the prospective study, whole blood, serum and a nasopharyngeal or oropharyngeal swab were collected from each participant by mobile phlebotomists. Participants in the prospective study had the option to provide additional blood draws and questionnaires over a roughly 2-month period. Before DNA extraction, prospective study blood samples were shipped either frozen or at room temperature.

With regard to this clone: What antigen it recognizes has not been identified. No much larger clone is present one base from it, and per-base qualities are unavailable.

The immunoSEQ Assay, a bias-controlled multiplex PCR, was used to amplify TCRbeta CDR3 regions from genomic DNA. The study's own analysis went as follows. Nucleated cell counts per sample were estimated from amplification of reference gene primers within the assay. To quantify the absolute abundance of each unique TCRbeta CDR3 rearrangement, sequence reads were collapsed and filtered. For each sample, productive Simpson clonality was calculated by taking the square root of Simpson's diversity index across productive rearrangements. TCRdb provides this immuneACCESS table in a form limited to in-frame rearrangements. Some clones are lacking; in checked studies, under half of them reflect an unresolved V gene, and why the rest are absent is not known. V and J calls and clone size are those listed in that table; D and trimming were worked out from the DNA. This sample holds about 340,000 clones; 80% to 90% were observed only once. 3.5% to 4.5% of the sample goes to the ten largest clones.

The receptor was isolated from a woman between 35 and 50 years old with acute COVID-19. The rearrangement joined TRBV9 to TRBJ2-2, with a tentative D gene TRBD2 over 5 matching bases. The material sequenced was PBMCs or T cells enriched from blood (not recorded which). Here is the DNA: TGTGCCAGCAGCGTAGAGGGTCTAGCATCAACCGGGGAGCTGTTTTTT. This translates into CASSVEGLASTGELFF.